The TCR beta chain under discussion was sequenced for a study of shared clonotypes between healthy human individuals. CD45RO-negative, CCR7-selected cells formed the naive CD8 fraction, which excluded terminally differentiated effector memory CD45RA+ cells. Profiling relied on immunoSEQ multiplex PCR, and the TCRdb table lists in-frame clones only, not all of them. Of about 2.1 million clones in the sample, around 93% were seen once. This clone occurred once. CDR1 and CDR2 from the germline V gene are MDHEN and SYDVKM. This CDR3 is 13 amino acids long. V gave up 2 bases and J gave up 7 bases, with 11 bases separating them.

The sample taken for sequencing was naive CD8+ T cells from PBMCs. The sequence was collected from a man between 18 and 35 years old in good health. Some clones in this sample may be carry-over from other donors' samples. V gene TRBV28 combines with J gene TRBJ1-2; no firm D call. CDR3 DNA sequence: TGTGCCAGCAGTTTAGATATGGCGGGTGGCTACACCTTC. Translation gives CASSLDMAGGYTF.